These 21 T cell receptor beta chains originate from one sample sequenced in a study of T cell responses to AZD1222 COVID-19 vaccine. The data were produced by immunoSEQ multiplex PCR, yet TCRdb's version contains in-frame clones alone and is incomplete. The data hold approximately 120,000 clones, with 89% observed a single time. Sequencing used peripheral blood, obtained 28 days after the second AZD1222 dose. Receptor source: an adult who received the AZD1222 COVID-19 vaccine.

The chain recombines TRBV2 with TRBJ2-3; D tentatively fits TRBD1 or TRBD2 (5 bases each). The CDR3 consists of 15 residues. CDR1 is SNHLY, CDR2 FYNNEI, per germline. Trimming left V 3 bases short and J 2 bases short, with 12 bases between. The CDR3 sequence is CASSDFGTTTDTQYF. CDR3 in DNA: TGTGCCAGCAGTGACTTCGGGACCACCACAGATACGCAGTATTTT.

The V gene is TRBV3-1 (or the pseudogene TRBV3-2), the J gene TRBJ1-2; unclear D gene. CDR1 and CDR2 from the germline V gene are LGHDT and YNNKEL (reference sequence). Trimming shortened V by 1 base and J by 6 bases, and 3 bases separated the two germline ends. CDR3 length: 11 amino acids. The CDR3 loop reads CASSQGDGYTF. CDR3 in DNA: TGTGCCAGCAGCCAAGGGGATGGCTACACCTTC.

This clone appeared a few times. The V and J genes are TRBV21-1 and TRBJ1-4; whether TRBD1, the table's D call, matches the DNA was not checked. TRBV21-1 is marked as a pseudogene. The CDR3 loop spans 15 amino acids. This CDR3 reads CASSNGPHRNEKLFF. CDR3 DNA sequence: TGTGCCAGCAGCAATGGGCCCCACCGCAATGAAAAACTGTTTTTT.

The table lists this clone with a count of one. A much bigger clone sits one base away, suggesting this may be a read error. The genes are TRBV5-1 and TRBJ1-5; D remains ambiguous. The CDR3 is made up of 15 amino acids. V lost 0 bases and J lost 0, with 7 bases in between. Germline-derived CDR1 and CDR2 are SGHRS and YFSETQ. The CDR3 region is CASSLDGYSNQPQHF. The CDR3 DNA is TGCGCCAGCAGCTTGGACGGTTATAGCAATCAGCCCCAGCATTTT.

This chain links TRBV12-3 or TRBV12-4 with TRBJ1-1; weak D call: TRBD1 (5 bases). Trimming stripped 7 bases from V and 5 bases from J, with 8 bases between. The length of the CDR3 is 11 residues. The CDR3 spells CASTWGTEAFF. For the CDR3, the DNA is TGTGCCAGCACCTGGGGGACTGAAGCTTTCTTT.

This sequence joins TRBV4-1 and TRBJ1-6, with 10 bases identical to TRBD1. Germline loops: CDR1 MGHRA, CDR2 YSYEKL. J lost 10 bases, V lost 6 bases, and 9 bases had no gene match. The CDR3 length is 15 residues. The CDR3 DNA is TGCGCCAGCAGACCATGGACAGGGGGAGGCTCACCCCTCCACTTT. Residues: CASRPWTGGGSPLHF.

V gene TRBV10-1 combines with J gene TRBJ2-5; a weak D match, TRBD1 (6 bases). Germline assignment: CDR1 WNHNN and CDR2 SYGVQD (reference sequence). The CDR3 totals 14 residues. Trimming took off 0 bases at V and 2 bases at J, with 7 bases between the two ends. The CDR3 here is CASSESGGQETQYF. Written as DNA, the CDR3 is TGCGCCAGCAGTGAGTCAGGGGGTCAAGAGACCCAGTACTTC.

V is TRBV4-1 and J is TRBJ1-1; no firm D call. Germline lookup yields CDR1 MGHRA and CDR2 YSYEKL. There are 12 residues in the CDR3. V was trimmed by 3 bases and J by 0 bases, leaving 2 bases between them. CDR3 sequence (DNA): TGCGCCAGCAGCCAGGTGAACACTGAAGCTTTCTTT. It specifies CASSQVNTEAFF.

This clone was seen a single time. The chain employs TRBV4-1 and TRBJ1-2; D is ambiguous. Germline V CDR1 and CDR2: MGHRA, YSYEKL. Trimming pared 1 base from V and 7 bases from J, leaving 7 bases between. The CDR3 extends over 12 amino acids. The chain's CDR3 is CASSQVGLGYTF. CDR3 bases: TGCGCCAGCAGCCAAGTTGGTCTTGGCTACACCTTC.

This clone appeared once. The chain recombines TRBV12-1 with TRBJ1-5. TRBV12-1 is given as a pseudogene. This CDR3 has 14 amino acids. Here the CDR3 DNA reads TGTGCCGGGTGGGTGTGCGGCCGTGGGCAGCCCCAGCATTTT. This translates into CAGWVCGRGQPQHF.

V is TRBV10-2 and J is TRBJ2-5; TRBD2 agrees at 9 bases. This CDR3 has 15 amino acids. Germline V gives CDR1 WSHSY, CDR2 SAAADI. V dropped 4 bases and J dropped 4; count of bases not matched to a gene: 7. The CDR3 loop reads CASSVLAGEGETQYF. The CDR3 DNA is TGCGCCAGCAGTGTTTTAGCGGGAGAGGGAGAGACCCAGTACTTC.

The chain employs TRBV12-5 and TRBJ1-5, with D possibly matching TRBD1 (6 bases). Per the germline V gene, CDR1 is LGHNT and CDR2 is FRNRAP. V lost 7 bases to trimming and J lost 5 bases, with 12 bases between them. This CDR3 has 13 residues. The CDR3 nucleotides read TGTGCTAGTGCCATACAGGGAGATCAGCCCCAGCATTTT. Encoded protein: CASAIQGDQPQHF.

The chain joins TRBV5-5 to TRBJ1-6; D may be TRBD1 (5 bases). V lost 4 bases to trimming and J lost 4 bases, with 18 bases between them. The CDR3 loop spans 17 amino acids. Germline-derived CDR1 and CDR2 are SGHKS and YYEKEE (reference sequence). This CDR3 reads CASSPGGVTEYNSPLHF. The CDR3 bases are TGTGCCAGCAGCCCCGGAGGGGTGACAGAGTATAATTCACCCCTCCACTTT.

The chain recombines TRBV2 with TRBJ2-7; D unresolved. The germline V and J ends were trimmed by 7 bases and 1 base, with 5 bases remaining between them. The CDR3 sequence is 11 residues long. Germline lookup yields CDR1 SNHLY and CDR2 FYNNEI. The CDR3 region is CASTNSYEQYF. The DNA for the CDR3 is TGTGCCAGCACTAATTCCTACGAGCAGTACTTC.

This chain uses TRBV5-1 with TRBJ1-3; 7 bases map to TRBD1. There are 16 residues in the CDR3. V shed 7 bases, J shed 7 bases, and the junction held 17 bases outside the gene matches. Germline values: CDR1 SGHRS, CDR2 YFSETQ. The CDR3 sequence is CASGTAPTGESNTIYF. CDR3 nucleotides: TGCGCCAGCGGGACTGCCCCTACAGGGGAGAGTAACACCATATATTTT. The complete variable domain, with remaining parts taken from reference TRBV5-1 and TRBJ1-3, reads KAGVTQTPRYLIKTRGQQVTLSCSPISGHRSVSWYQQTPGQGLQFLFEYFSETQRNKGNFPGRFSGRQFSNSRSEMNVSTLELGDSALYLCASGTAPTGESNTIYFGEGSWLTVV.

As DNA, the CDR3 is TGTGCCAGTAGTAAAGACAGCCTGAACACTGAAGCTTTCTTT. Amino acids: CASSKDSLNTEAFF. V gene TRBV19 combines with J gene TRBJ1-1, with D tentatively TRBD1 (5 bases). The CDR3 spans 14 residues. CDR1 is LNHDA and CDR2 is SQIVND in the germline V gene (reference sequence). Trimming left V 4 bases short and J 0 bases short, with 9 bases between.

This clone was observed a few times. The rearrangement links TRBV11-2 to TRBJ2-5; D possibly matches TRBD1 or TRBD2 (5 bases each). V was cut by 5 bases and J by 5 bases, with 18 bases left in between. This CDR3 has 15 residues. Germline V gene sequence: CDR1 SGHAT, CDR2 FQNNGV. CDR3 DNA sequence: TGTGCCAGCAGCCCCCGGGGTGGCCACAGGGAGACCCAGTACTTC. This sequence encodes CASSPRGGHRETQYF.

This chain joins TRBV27 and TRBJ1-2; D may be TRBD1 (6 bases). V gave up 0 bases and J gave up 8 bases, with 10 bases separating them. CDR1 and CDR2 from the germline V gene are MNHEY and SMNVEV (reference sequence). The length of the CDR3 is 13 residues. The CDR3 nucleotides read TGTGCCAGCAGTTTATCCAGGGGCAGCGGCTACACCTTC. It translates to CASSLSRGSGYTF.

A single count supports this clone. The gene calls are TRBV5-1 and TRBJ2-5; TRBD2 matches 12 bases. The CDR3 sequence is 15 residues long. The V segment lost 5 bases and the J segment 5 bases; nucleotides outside the gene matches: 7. CDR1 is SGHRS, CDR2 YFSETQ, per germline. The CDR3 here is CASSLLAGGQETQYF. DNA of the CDR3: TGCGCCAGCAGTTTACTAGCGGGGGGTCAGGAGACCCAGTACTTC.

This clone was observed once. The same CDR3 arises from other DNA sequences in this sample as well. This chain connects TRBV6-5 to TRBJ1-2; the match to TRBD1 covers 9 bases. Germline CDR1 reads MNHEY; CDR2 reads SVGAGI. The CDR3 extends over 14 amino acids. V lost 0 bases and J lost 5; bases outside the gene matches: 1. The CDR3 protein is CASSYSDRGYGYTF. CDR3 DNA sequence: TGTGCCAGCAGTTACTCGGACAGGGGATATGGCTACACCTTC.

The V gene is TRBV15, the J gene TRBJ1-4; TRBD1 is a possible D gene (6 bases). This CDR3 has 16 amino acids. Germline CDR1 LNHNV, CDR2 YYDKDF (reference sequence). Trimming left V 0 bases short and J 8 bases short, with 16 bases between. CDR3 sequence reads: CATSRDGGGRGEKLFF. CDR3 DNA: TGTGCCACCAGCAGAGATGGGGGGGGCAGGGGCGAAAAACTGTTTTTT.